This is a list of T cell receptor beta chains from one sample in a study of control samples from healthy donors and cancer patients. Some clones are missing from TCRdb's copy, which holds only in-frame ones; the method was immunoSEQ multiplex PCR. The sample yields tens of thousands of clones, 84% seen once. Sample: PBMCs. These receptors were collected from a man aged 65-85 years with lung cancer. Each CDR3 is given with its conserved first and last residue. Each record gives: clone size, V gene, J gene, D gene, CDR3 DNA, CDR3 protein. The D gene is left open where the match is weak. Rows may omit the clone size; those that give it use once, few, many or a size class.

>NA|TRBV6-5|TRBJ1-3|NA
TGTGCCAGTAAAGACACACACTCTGGAAACACCATATATTTT
CASKDTHSGNTIYF
>NA|TRBV2|TRBJ2-1|TRBD2
TGTGCCAGCAGGGAACTAGCGGGGGGTTTATACAATGAGCAGTTCTTC
CASRELAGGLYNEQFF
>NA|TRBV30|TRBJ2-5|NA
TGTGCCTGGGAAGGGGGGGGGTTGTGGGAGACCCAGTACTTC
CAWEGGGLWETQYF
>few|TRBV11-2|TRBJ2-3|NA
TGTGCCAGCACCGCCGGTGGTCTCCTCACAGATACGCAGTATTTT
CASTAGGLLTDTQYF
>NA|TRBV4-2|TRBJ2-3|TRBD1
TGTGCCAGCAGCCAAGGACAGGGGAGCACAGATACGCAGTATTTT
CASSQGQGSTDTQYF
>NA|TRBV7-2|TRBJ2-1|NA
TGTGCCAGCAGATCATGGGCAGGGGGGGATGAGCAGTTCTTC
CASRSWAGGDEQFF
>NA|TRBV18|TRBJ2-2|TRBD1
TGTGCCAGCTCACCCGGGACAGAGAACACCGGGGAGCTGTTTTTT
CASSPGTENTGELFF
>NA|TRBV5-4|TRBJ1-6|NA
TGTGCCAGCAGGACGGGGCGGGTCTCCTATAATTCACCCCTCCACTTT
CASRTGRVSYNSPLHF
>NA|TRBV5-1|TRBJ2-3|NA
TGCGCCAGCAGCACCGGGACTTTCACAGATACGCAGTATTTT
CASSTGTFTDTQYF
>NA|TRBV6-4|TRBJ2-3|TRBD1
TGTGCCAGCAGTCTGACAGGGGTCGTGGGAGATACGCAGTATTTT
CASSLTGVVGDTQYF
>NA|TRBV15|TRBJ1-4|NA
TGTGCCACCAGCAGCTCCAGGGGTTCAGGAGAAAAACTGTTTTTT
CATSSSRGSGEKLFF
>NA|TRBV7-2|TRBJ1-5|NA
TGTGCCAGCAGTCTGGGGAAGTATAGCAATCAGCCCCAGCATTTT
CASSLGKYSNQPQHF
>NA|TRBV2|TRBJ1-1|NA
TGTGCCAGCAACAGGGAGGTTGTGGAAACTGAAGCTTTCTTT
CASNREVVETEAFF
>NA|TRBV6-5|TRBJ2-7|NA
TGTGCCAGCAGTTACAACACTTTCTCCTACGAGCAGTACTTC
CASSYNTFSYEQYF
>NA|TRBV7-9|TRBJ2-3|NA
TGTGCCAGCAGCTTAGTCCCGCGGGGAGATACGCAGTATTTT
CASSLVPRGDTQYF
>few|TRBV30|TRBJ1-2|NA
TGTGCCTGGAGCCCCCTTAGGGGAGTGAGCGGCTACACCTTC
CAWSPLRGVSGYTF
>NA|TRBV18|TRBJ2-7|NA
TGTGCCAGCTCACAACAACGACAGTTCTACGAGCAGTACTTC
CASSQQRQFYEQYF
>NA|TRBV30|TRBJ1-2|NA
TGTGCCTGGGGTGGCCATTTCGATGGCTACACCTTC
CAWGGHFDGYTF
>NA|TRBV30|TRBJ1-3|TRBD1
TGTGCCTGGAGTAGGGACAGGGGGAGCTCTGGAAACACCATATATTTT
CAWSRDRGSSGNTIYF
>NA|TRBV5-6|TRBJ1-2|NA
TGTGCCAGCAGCCTTCCGGGGGGATGGGGCTACACCTTC
CASSLPGGWGYTF
>NA|TRBV19|TRBJ1-1|NA
TGTGCCACCAACTCGATGGGGCGATCGAACACTGAAGCTTTCTTT
CATNSMGRSNTEAFF